The rows below give T cell receptor beta chains drawn from one sample of a study of blood T cell repertoires in COVID-19. TCRdb keeps only in-frame clones here, not all; method: immunoSEQ multiplex PCR. The sample shows about 380,000 clones, about 85% of them seen only once. What was sequenced was peripheral blood. These receptors all stem from a woman between 18 and 30 years old with acute or convalescent COVID-19. Each CDR3 is given with its conserved first and last residue. The D gene is left open where the match is weak. Size values are once, few and many counts, or a class for expanded clones, and some rows have none.

j_gene	v_gene	abundance	d_gene	CDR3aa	CDR3nt
TRBJ1-2	TRBV9	-	TRBD1	CAGLLGGGQGSYALGYTF	TGTGCCGGCCTCCTAGGGGGGGGACAGGGCTCATATGCCCTTGGCTACACCTTC
TRBJ2-1	TRBV28	-	TRBD1	CASQGQGVDEQFF	TGTGCCAGCCAGGGACAGGGGGTAGATGAGCAGTTCTTC
TRBJ1-1	TRBV7-8	once	-	CASSFQSAGNTEAFF	TGTGCCAGCAGCTTTCAATCCGCGGGGAACACTGAAGCTTTCTTT
TRBJ2-1	TRBV10-3	-	TRBD1	CAISDPQGTRNYNEQFF	TGTGCCATCAGTGACCCACAGGGGACCAGAAACTACAATGAGCAGTTCTTC
TRBJ1-3	TRBV11-2	-	-	CASSVDRSRGYF	TGTGCCAGCAGCGTCGACAGATCACGAGGATATTTT
TRBJ2-5	TRBV28	-	-	CASSPPGEETQYF	TGTGCCAGCAGCCCCCCAGGGGAAGAGACCCAGTACTTC
TRBJ1-4	TRBV5-6	-	-	CASSFDIFGEKLFF	TGTGCCAGCAGCTTCGACATCTTCGGCGAAAAACTGTTTTTT
TRBJ1-2	TRBV6-5	-	-	CASSRREGGYTF	TGTGCCAGCAGTCGGAGAGAGGGTGGCTACACCTTC
TRBJ2-5	TRBV19	once	TRBD1	CASSTHDREETQYF	TGTGCCAGTAGTACCCACGACAGGGAAGAGACCCAGTACTTC
TRBJ1-5	TRBV2	-	-	CASTTSFTQNQPQHF	TGTGCCAGCACGACATCTTTTACACAAAATCAGCCCCAGCATTTT
TRBJ2-5	TRBV28	-	-	CASKRQAQETQYF	TGTGCCAGCAAACGACAGGCGCAAGAGACCCAGTACTTC
TRBJ1-1	TRBV7-9	-	-	CASSLAFGEAFF	TGTGCCAGCAGCTTAGCGTTCGGGGAAGCTTTCTTT
TRBJ1-2	TRBV5-5	-	-	CASSRAGQTYGYTF	TGTGCCAGCAGCCGAGCGGGGCAGACCTATGGCTACACCTTC
TRBJ1-5	TRBV19	-	-	CASSIVNQPQHF	TGTGCCAGTAGTATCGTCAATCAGCCCCAGCATTTT
TRBJ1-6	TRBV27	-	-	CASSLGSTRDSPLHF	TGTGCCAGCAGTTTAGGGTCCACCAGGGATTCACCCCTCCACTTT
TRBJ2-2	TRBV10-2	few	TRBD2	CASSESVFASGENTGELFF	TGCGCCAGCAGTGAGTCGGTTTTCGCTAGCGGGGAGAACACCGGGGAGCTGTTTTTT
TRBJ2-7	TRBV5-4	-	-	CASSLGGRGQGEQYF	TGTGCCAGCAGCTTGGGGGGGAGGGGACAAGGCGAGCAGTACTTC
TRBJ2-1	TRBV29-1	-	TRBD2	CSASLSGSSYNEQFF	TGCAGCGCGTCCCTCAGCGGGAGTTCCTACAATGAGCAGTTCTTC
TRBJ1-2	TRBV9	-	TRBD1	CASSPGTGGRGYTF	TGTGCCAGCAGCCCCGGGACAGGGGGGCGCGGCTACACCTTC
TRBJ2-4	TRBV9	once	-	CASSAAELADIQYF	TGTGCCAGCAGCGCCGCGGAACTCGCGGACATTCAGTACTTC
TRBJ1-2	TRBV12-3/TRBV12-4	-	-	CASRQGPYGYTF	TGTGCCAGCAGGCAGGGTCCTTATGGCTACACCTTC
TRBJ1-3	TRBV6-6	-	-	CASSYEGTPSGNTIYF	TGTGCCAGCAGTTACGAGGGAACTCCCTCTGGAAACACCATATATTTT
TRBJ1-1	TRBV7-3	-	-	CASSRLQNTEAFF	TGTGCCAGCAGTCGACTACAGAACACTGAAGCTTTCTTT
TRBJ2-4	TRBV4-1	-	-	CASSQGERNIQYF	TGCGCCAGCAGCCAAGGGGAGAGGAACATTCAGTACTTC
TRBJ2-1	TRBV28	-	-	CASSLVGGQFF	TGTGCCAGCAGTTTAGTGGGAGGGCAGTTCTTC
TRBJ2-2	TRBV18	few	-	CASSPMASANTGELFF	TGTGCCAGCTCACCAATGGCCAGCGCGAACACCGGGGAGCTGTTTTTT
TRBJ2-1	TRBV5-5	-	TRBD2	CASSPGLGVLNEQFF	TGTGCCAGCAGCCCGGGACTAGGGGTTCTCAATGAGCAGTTCTTC
TRBJ1-1	TRBV6-6	-	TRBD1	CASSPPGQGASSSPEAFF	TGTGCCAGCAGTCCCCCCGGACAGGGGGCGAGTTCGAGTCCTGAAGCTTTCTTT
TRBJ2-1	TRBV7-9	once	-	CASSIPRTWSNEQFF	TGTGCCAGCAGCATTCCCAGGACTTGGTCCAATGAGCAGTTCTTC
TRBJ2-5	TRBV3-1/TRBV3-2	-	TRBD1	CASSRQGEETQYF	TGTGCCAGCAGCCGACAGGGAGAAGAGACCCAGTACTTC
TRBJ2-7	TRBV21-1	-	-	CASSHRGAIYERYF	TGTGCCAGCAGCCATCGGGGGGCGATCTACGAGCGGTACTTC
TRBJ1-2	TRBV27	-	TRBD1	CASSLTGNEGYTF	TGTGCCAGCAGCCTGACAGGGAATGAGGGCTACACCTTC
TRBJ2-3	TRBV2	-	TRBD2	CASSTSGGLSTDTQYF	TGTGCCAGCAGTACTAGCGGGGGCCTCAGCACAGATACGCAGTATTTT
TRBJ2-7	TRBV7-9	-	-	CASSWKTVNSSYEQYF	TGTGCCAGCAGCTGGAAGACAGTTAATAGCTCCTACGAGCAGTACTTC
TRBJ2-1	TRBV20-1	-	-	CSARASDEQFF	TGCAGTGCTAGGGCCTCCGATGAGCAGTTCTTC
TRBJ2-1	TRBV30	-	-	CAWSVWSGLKLQEQFF	TGTGCCTGGAGTGTATGGTCAGGACTTAAGCTGCAGGAGCAGTTCTTC
TRBJ2-7	TRBV6-6	-	TRBD1	CASSKGGQGANEQYF	TGTGCCAGCAGTAAAGGGGGACAGGGGGCTAACGAGCAGTACTTC
TRBJ2-7	TRBV4-1	-	-	CASSQAATVTYEQYF	TGCGCCAGCAGCCAAGCGGCCACAGTGACCTACGAGCAGTACTTC
TRBJ1-2	TRBV12-3/TRBV12-4	-	-	CASSPGAFYGYTF	TGTGCCAGCAGCCCAGGTGCGTTCTATGGCTACACCTTC
TRBJ1-1	TRBV30	-	-	CAWSVMGGVKAFF	TGTGCCTGGAGTGTAATGGGGGGTGTAAAGGCTTTCTTT
TRBJ1-1	TRBV28	-	-	CASSSPRENTEAFF	TGTGCCAGCAGTTCCCCCCGGGAGAACACTGAAGCTTTCTTT
TRBJ2-7	TRBV25-1	-	TRBD1	CASSDLKDRVYEQYF	TGTGCCAGCAGTGATTTAAAGGACAGGGTCTACGAGCAGTACTTC
TRBJ1-2	TRBV5-1	-	TRBD1	CASSPDRYGYTF	TGCGCCAGCAGCCCGGACAGGTATGGCTACACCTTC
TRBJ2-3	TRBV6-1	-	TRBD2	CASSEEPSGGPQYF	TGTGCCAGCAGTGAAGAACCTAGCGGGGGGCCGCAGTATTTT
TRBJ1-3	TRBV9	-	-	CASSVAPVSSGNTIYF	TGTGCCAGCAGCGTAGCCCCCGTTAGCTCTGGAAACACCATATATTTT
TRBJ1-3	TRBV3-1/TRBV3-2	-	TRBD1	CASSQDYRGGGNTIYF	TGTGCCAGCAGCCAAGATTACAGGGGAGGCGGAAACACCATATATTTT
TRBJ1-1	TRBV15	-	-	CATSRDQTGEAFF	TGTGCCACCAGCAGAGATCAGACAGGTGAGGCTTTCTTT